This T cell receptor beta chain was captured by sequencing in a study of graft-versus-host responses after intestinal transplantation. The CDR3 is 16 amino acids. The junction had 9 bases not matched to a gene; V was cut back by 5 bases and J by 4 bases. The V gene's germline CDR1 is SEHNR and CDR2 FQNEAQ (reference sequence). This table comes from immunoSEQ multiplex PCR, and its TCRdb copy is limited to in-frame clones, with some not included. The sample includes about 85,000 clones, 80% to 85% seen only once; the top ten take about a sixth. A remark on this clone: As yet, its antigen is unknown.

The chain combines TRBV7-9 with TRBJ2-2, with 8 bases lining up with TRBD1. This receptor was obtained from a human donor who received an intestinal transplant. Sample: unstimulated CD8+ T cells sorted from spleen or lymph node cells, taken before intestinal transplant. CDR3 protein: CASSPRAGGSTGELFF. CDR3 sequence (DNA): TGTGCCAGCAGCCCAAGGGCAGGGGGCAGCACCGGGGAGCTGTTTTTT. Together with reference TRBV7-9 and TRBJ2-2, the CDR3 gives the full variable domain: DTGVSQNPRHKITKRGQNVTFRCDPISEHNRLYWYRQTLGQGPEFLTYFQNEAQLEKSRLLSDRFSAERPKGSFSTLEIQRTEQGDSAMYLCASSPRAGGSTGELFFGEGSRLTVL.